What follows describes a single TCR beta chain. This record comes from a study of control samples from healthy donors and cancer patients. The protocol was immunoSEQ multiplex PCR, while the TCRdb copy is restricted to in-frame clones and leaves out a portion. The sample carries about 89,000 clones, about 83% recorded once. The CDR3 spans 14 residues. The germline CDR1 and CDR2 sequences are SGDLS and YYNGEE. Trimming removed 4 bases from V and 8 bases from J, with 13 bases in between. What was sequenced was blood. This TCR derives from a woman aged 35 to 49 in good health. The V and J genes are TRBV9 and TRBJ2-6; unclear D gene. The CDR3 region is CASSREVRTNVLTF. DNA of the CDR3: TGTGCCAGCAGCAGGGAAGTAAGGACCAACGTCCTGACTTTC.